These 24 T cell receptor beta chains originate from one sample sequenced in a study of blood T cell repertoires in COVID-19. Generated by immunoSEQ multiplex PCR, the TCRdb table keeps only in-frame clones and is missing some. This table has roughly 75,000 clones, about nine tenths appearing once. The sequenced material came from peripheral blood. The receptors come from an elderly man in a cohort sampled during active COVID-19.

The V and J genes are TRBV10-3 and TRBJ2-3; TRBD2 matches 13 bases. The CDR3 spans 14 residues. The ends lost 6 bases at V and 4 bases at J; junction bases unmatched: 1. Germline loops: CDR1 ENHRY, CDR2 SYGVKD. CDR3 sequence: CAIRGTSGADTQYF. CDR3 DNA: TGTGCCATCAGAGGGACTAGCGGGGCAGATACGCAGTATTTT.

CDR3 sequence: CASSYVTGPYEQYF. In DNA form, the CDR3 reads TGTGCCAGCAGTTATGTGACAGGGCCCTACGAGCAGTACTTC. This rearrangement joins TRBV6-5 to TRBJ2-7, with 7 bases matching TRBD1. With 3 bases clipped from V and 2 bases from J, the junction kept 4 bases outside the gene matches. The CDR3 is 14 amino acids. Germline lookup yields CDR1 MNHEY and CDR2 SVGAGI.

This clone was observed a handful of times. This chain links TRBV9 with TRBJ2-7; weak D call: TRBD1 (7 bases). Germline CDR1 reads SGDLS; CDR2 reads YYNGEE. There are 15 residues in the CDR3. Between the trimmed V and J ends, which lost 2 bases and 6 bases, there was a span of 18 bases. The CDR3 sequence: CASSVSPGTAGEQYF. CDR3 nucleotides: TGTGCCAGCAGCGTTTCGCCGGGGACAGCGGGCGAGCAGTACTTC.

The V and J genes are TRBV4-2 and TRBJ1-6; the D is unclear. The germline CDR1 and CDR2 sequences are LGHNA and YNFKEQ. The ends were cut back, 0 bases at V and 2 bases at J, with 8 bases in the middle. The length of the CDR3 is 16 residues. The CDR3 DNA reads as TGTGCCAGCAGCCAAGATTTAACTGCCTATAATTCACCCCTCCACTTT. Translating it yields CASSQDLTAYNSPLHF.

The chain has TRBV5-1 and TRBJ1-2, with D uncertain. Per the germline V gene, CDR1 is SGHRS and CDR2 is YFSETQ. V was pared by 4 bases and J by 0 bases, with 16 bases between. CDR3 length: 16 residues. The CDR3: CASSPEWTEANYGYTF. In DNA, the CDR3 is TGCGCCAGCAGCCCCGAATGGACTGAGGCTAACTATGGCTACACCTTC. The entire variable domain, with the rest obtained from reference TRBV5-1 and TRBJ1-2, is as follows: KAGVTQTPRYLIKTRGQQVTLSCSPISGHRSVSWYQQTPGQGLQFLFEYFSETQRNKGNFPGRFSGRQFSNSRSEMNVSTLELGDSALYLCASSPEWTEANYGYTFGSGTRLTVV.

This chain connects TRBV3-1 (or the pseudogene TRBV3-2) to TRBJ1-5, with 7 nucleotides matching TRBD1. V dropped 4 bases and J dropped 3; count of bases not matched to a gene: 3. CDR1 and CDR2 from the germline V gene are LGHDT and YNNKEL (reference sequence). This CDR3 has 14 amino acids. CDR3 region: CASSPGQPNQPQHF. The CDR3 DNA reads as TGTGCCAGCAGCCCGGGACAGCCCAATCAGCCCCAGCATTTT.

This chain links TRBV3-1 (or the pseudogene TRBV3-2) with TRBJ2-1; 12 positions match TRBD2. From germline, CDR1 is LGHDT and CDR2 YNNKEL (reference sequence). V lost 1 base to trimming and J lost 1 base; unmatched junction nucleotides: 14. This CDR3 is built from 21 residues. The CDR3 loop reads CASSQALASGGAAFSYNEQFF. DNA for the CDR3: TGTGCCAGCAGCCAAGCGCTGGCTAGCGGGGGGGCCGCGTTTTCCTACAATGAGCAGTTCTTC.

The sample holds a few counts of this clone. The gene calls are TRBV12-3 or TRBV12-4 and TRBJ1-6, with D hard to call. The CDR3 has 13 residues. Trimming pared 8 bases from V and 3 bases from J, leaving 8 bases between. The CDR3 DNA is TGTGCCAGCTCCGGGGTCTATAATTCACCCCTCCACTTT. This translates into CASSGVYNSPLHF.

The chain combines TRBV4-2 with TRBJ2-5; TRBD2 might be the D (6 bases). Trimming shortened V by 0 bases and J by 3 bases, and 14 bases separated the two germline ends. This CDR3 contains 16 residues. Germline CDR1 and CDR2: LGHNA and YNFKEQ. CDR3 nucleotides: TGTGCCAGCAGCCAAGAGGCGCTAGCGAGGAAAGAGACCCAGTACTTC. Its translation is CASSQEALARKETQYF.

CDR3 loop: CASRADRGVNEQFF. For the CDR3, the DNA is TGTGCCAGCAGAGCGGACAGGGGGGTCAATGAGCAGTTCTTC. This chain links TRBV19 with TRBJ2-1, with 10 bases that match TRBD1. Per germline, CDR1 LNHDA and CDR2 SQIVND (reference sequence). V shed 9 bases, J shed 6 bases, and the junction held 8 bases outside the gene matches. The CDR3 runs 14 residues.

This sequence joins TRBV29-1 and TRBJ2-7; TRBD2 aligns across 11 bases. Unmatched junction bases numbered 2, after V lost 3 bases and J lost 4 bases. The CDR3 contains 13 residues. Per germline, CDR1 SQVTM and CDR2 ANQGSEA. In nucleotides, the CDR3 is TGCAGCGTTGACCTAGCGGGGGGTTACGAGCAGTACTTC. Its protein product is CSVDLAGGYEQYF.

The gene calls are TRBV5-1 and TRBJ2-5; TRBD1 aligns across 7 bases. CDR1 is SGHRS, CDR2 YFSETQ, per germline. The junction had 5 bases not matched to a gene; V was cut back by 4 bases and J by 5 bases. CDR3 length: 13 amino acids. The CDR3 region has the DNA TGCGCCAGCAGCCGAGGGGACAGTGAGACCCAGTACTTC. The encoded protein is CASSRGDSETQYF.

This rearrangement joins TRBV5-4 to TRBJ2-1, with TRBD2 matching over 13 bases. The V gene's germline CDR1 is SGHNT and CDR2 YYREEE (reference sequence). V lost 4 bases, J lost 9 bases, and 10 bases stayed unmatched. The CDR3 covers 16 residues. CDR3 nucleotide sequence: TGTGCCAGCAGCGGAATACCTACTAGCGGGAGGGGTGAGCAGTTCTTC. Translation gives CASSGIPTSGRGEQFF.

This chain links TRBV24-1 with TRBJ2-3; TRBD2 is a possible D gene (5 bases). V shed 5 bases and J shed 2 bases, with 13 bases lying between them. This CDR3 is 15 amino acids long. Germline lookup yields CDR1 KGHDR and CDR2 SFDVKD. CDR3 coding DNA: TGTGCCACCAGTGGGACGGCGGGCCTCACAGATACGCAGTATTTT. Protein: CATSGTAGLTDTQYF.

The genes are TRBV5-1 and TRBJ1-2; 8 nucleotides align to TRBD1. The trim removed 0 bases at V and 3 bases at J, leaving 4 bases unmatched. This CDR3 is 15 amino acids long. CDR1 and CDR2 (germline): SGHRS, YFSETQ. CDR3 loop: CASSLASGGDYGYTF. For the CDR3, the DNA is TGCGCCAGCAGCTTGGCCTCAGGGGGCGACTATGGCTACACCTTC.

The chain couples TRBV11-2 to TRBJ2-1; a possible D gene is TRBD1 (5 bases). Trimming left V 6 bases short and J 0 bases short, with 9 bases between. CDR3 length: 14 residues. Germline V gene sequence: CDR1 SGHAT, CDR2 FQNNGV. The CDR3 sequence is CASSRQSSYNEQFF. The CDR3, as DNA: TGTGCCAGCAGTCGACAGAGCTCCTACAATGAGCAGTTCTTC.

The chain uses TRBV2 and TRBJ1-1; the match to TRBD1 covers 7 bases. CDR1 SNHLY and CDR2 FYNNEI come from the germline V gene. V lost 6 bases, J lost 3 bases, and 10 bases stayed unmatched. CDR3 length: 15 amino acids. CDR3 amino acids: CASRERETGYTEAFF. The CDR3 DNA is TGTGCCAGCAGGGAGCGGGAGACAGGGTACACTGAAGCTTTCTTT.

This sequence joins TRBV7-2 and TRBJ2-5; 9 positions match TRBD2. Per the germline V gene, CDR1 is SGHTA and CDR2 is FQGNSA. The CDR3 has 15 amino acids. J gave up 1 base and V 7 bases, and 7 bases lay outside the gene matches. CDR3 DNA sequence: TGTGCCAGCAATCTAGCGGGGACCCTCCAAGAGACCCAGTACTTC. The encoded protein is CASNLAGTLQETQYF.

The rearrangement links TRBV7-6 to TRBJ2-1; possibly TRBD2 for D (6 bases). From germline, CDR1 is SGHVS and CDR2 FNYEAQ. The CDR3 extends over 15 amino acids. Deletions cut 5 bases from V and 4 bases from J, with 15 bases between. CDR3 region: CASSKQRGGYNEQFF. As DNA, the CDR3 is TGTGCCAGCAGCAAGCAGCGTGGGGGGTACAATGAGCAGTTCTTC.

The J gene is TRBJ2-5, the V gene TRBV10-3; TRBD1 is a possible D gene (7 bases). Trimming shortened V by 10 bases and J by 2 bases, and 11 bases separated the two germline ends. CDR3 length equals 12 residues. Germline-derived CDR1 and CDR2 are ENHRY and SYGVKD. The CDR3 sequence: CATGDRQETQYF. The CDR3 DNA reads as TGTGCCACGGGGGACAGACAAGAGACCCAGTACTTC.

This chain uses TRBV7-9 with TRBJ1-5, with D maybe TRBD1 (6 bases). The length of the CDR3 is 13 residues. Trimming took off 3 bases at V and 6 bases at J, with 9 bases between the two ends. CDR1 and CDR2 from the germline V gene are SEHNR and FQNEAQ (reference sequence). CDR3 in DNA: TGTGCCAGCAGCTTGGGACAACTTCAGCCCCAGCATTTT. Its protein product is CASSLGQLQPQHF.

The CDR3 loop reads CASRGTGRYEQYF. The CDR3 nucleotides read TGTGCCAGCAGGGGGACAGGACGCTACGAGCAGTACTTC. The rearrangement links TRBV6-5 to TRBJ2-7, with 8 bases aligning to TRBD1. This CDR3 spans 13 amino acids. The germline CDR1 and CDR2 sequences are MNHEY and SVGAGI. Trimming at V came to 6 bases and at J to 3 bases, leaving 4 bases not matched to a gene.

The genes are TRBV9 and TRBJ1-3; maybe TRBD1 (5 bases). Looked up from germline, CDR1 is SGDLS and CDR2 is YYNGEE. The CDR3 is 15 amino acids. The ends were cut back, 0 bases at V and 4 bases at J, with 11 bases in the middle. For the CDR3, the DNA is TGTGCCAGCAGCGTAGTCGCAGGGCCGGGAAACACCATATATTTT. Its translation is CASSVVAGPGNTIYF.

The chain carries TRBV29-1 and TRBJ1-3; TRBD1 agrees at 8 bases. V dropped 5 bases and J dropped 0; count of bases not matched to a gene: 6. The CDR3 is 15 residues long. CDR1 is SQVTM and CDR2 is ANQGSEA in the germline V gene. CDR3 in DNA: TGCAGCGTTCTTGGACAGGGACACTCTGGAAACACCATATATTTT. It codes for CSVLGQGHSGNTIYF.